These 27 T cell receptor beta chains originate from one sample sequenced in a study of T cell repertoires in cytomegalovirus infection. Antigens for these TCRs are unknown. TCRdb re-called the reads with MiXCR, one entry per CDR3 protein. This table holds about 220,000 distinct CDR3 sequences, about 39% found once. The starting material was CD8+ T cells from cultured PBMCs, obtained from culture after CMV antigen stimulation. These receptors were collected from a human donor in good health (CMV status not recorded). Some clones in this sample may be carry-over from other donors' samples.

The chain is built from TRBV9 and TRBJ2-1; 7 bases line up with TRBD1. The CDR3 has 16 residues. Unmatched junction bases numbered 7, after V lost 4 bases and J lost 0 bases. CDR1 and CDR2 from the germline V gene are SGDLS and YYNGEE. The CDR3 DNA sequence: TGTGCCAGCAGCTTAGAGGGACAGAGCTCCTACAATGAGCAGTTCTTC. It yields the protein CASSLEGQSSYNEQFF.

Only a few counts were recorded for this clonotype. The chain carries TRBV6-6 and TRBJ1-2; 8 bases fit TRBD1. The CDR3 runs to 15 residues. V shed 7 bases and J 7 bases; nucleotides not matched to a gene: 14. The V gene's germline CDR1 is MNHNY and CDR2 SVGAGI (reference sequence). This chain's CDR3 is CASILLFPGGRGYTF. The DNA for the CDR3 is TGTGCCAGCATTCTATTATTCCCAGGGGGCCGTGGCTACACCTTC.

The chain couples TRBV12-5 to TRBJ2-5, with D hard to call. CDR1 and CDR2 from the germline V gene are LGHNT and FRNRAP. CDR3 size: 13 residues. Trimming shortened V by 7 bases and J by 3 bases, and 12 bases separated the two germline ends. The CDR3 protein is CASAPGLEETQYF. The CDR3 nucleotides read TGTGCTAGTGCCCCCGGCTTAGAAGAGACCCAGTACTTC.

CDR3 nucleotide sequence: TGTGCCAGCAGTTTTTCGGGGGACCCTATCCAGAATGAGCAGTTCTTC. Amino acid sequence: CASSFSGDPIQNEQFF. The chain couples TRBV12-3 or TRBV12-4 to TRBJ2-1, with D possibly being TRBD2 (6 bases). This CDR3 has 16 amino acids. Trimming shortened V by 3 bases and J by 7 bases, and 19 bases separated the two germline ends.

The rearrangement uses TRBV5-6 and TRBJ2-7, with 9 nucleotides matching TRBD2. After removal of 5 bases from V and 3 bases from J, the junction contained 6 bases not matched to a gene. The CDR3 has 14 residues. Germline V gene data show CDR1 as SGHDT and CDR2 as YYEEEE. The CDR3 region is CASSDGTSFYEQYF. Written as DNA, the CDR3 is TGTGCCAGCAGTGACGGGACTAGCTTCTACGAGCAGTACTTC.

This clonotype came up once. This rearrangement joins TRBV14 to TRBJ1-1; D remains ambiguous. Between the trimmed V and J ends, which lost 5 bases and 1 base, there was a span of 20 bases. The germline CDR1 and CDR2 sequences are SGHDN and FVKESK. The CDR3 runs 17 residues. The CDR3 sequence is CASSNRGFKAENTEAFF. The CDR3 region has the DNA TGTGCCAGCAGCAATCGGGGTTTTAAGGCTGAGAACACTGAAGCTTTCTTT.

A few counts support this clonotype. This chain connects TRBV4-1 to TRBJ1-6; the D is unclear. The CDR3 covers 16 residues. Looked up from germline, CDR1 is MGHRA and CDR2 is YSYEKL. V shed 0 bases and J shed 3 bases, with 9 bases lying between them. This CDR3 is CASSQEDQDYNSPLHF. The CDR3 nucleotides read TGCGCCAGCAGCCAAGAGGATCAAGACTATAATTCACCCCTCCACTTT.

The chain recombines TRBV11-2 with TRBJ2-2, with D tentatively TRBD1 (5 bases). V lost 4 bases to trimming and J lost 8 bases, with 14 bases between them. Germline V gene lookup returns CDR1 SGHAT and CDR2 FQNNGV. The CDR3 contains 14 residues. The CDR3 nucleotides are TGTGCCAGCAGCTACCGACAGTCCCAAGGGGAGCTGTTTTTT. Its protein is CASSYRQSQGELFF.

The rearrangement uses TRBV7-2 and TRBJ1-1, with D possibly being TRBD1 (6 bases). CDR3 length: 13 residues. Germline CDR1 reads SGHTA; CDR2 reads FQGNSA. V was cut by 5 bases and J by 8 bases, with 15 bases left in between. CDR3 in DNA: TGTGCCAGCAGCCTCCTAGGGGGGCGGGAAGCTTTCTTT. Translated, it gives CASSLLGGREAFF.

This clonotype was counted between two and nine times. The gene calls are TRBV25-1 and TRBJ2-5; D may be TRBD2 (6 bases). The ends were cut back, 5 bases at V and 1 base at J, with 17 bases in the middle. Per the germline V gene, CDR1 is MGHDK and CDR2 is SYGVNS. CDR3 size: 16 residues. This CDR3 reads CASSQTGPGGQETQYF. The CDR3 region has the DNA TGTGCCAGCAGTCAGACCGGGCCCGGGGGCCAAGAGACCCAGTACTTC.

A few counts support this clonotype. The CDR3 DNA reads as TGTGCCAGCAGCTTATCCACAGGGGGAGGTACTGAAGCTTTCTTT. Residues: CASSLSTGGGTEAFF. The chain combines TRBV7-8 with TRBJ1-1, with 8 bases that match TRBD1. The CDR3 is made up of 15 amino acids. Unmatched junction bases numbered 7, after V lost 2 bases and J lost 5 bases. CDR1 and CDR2 from the germline V gene are SGHVS and FQNEAQ.

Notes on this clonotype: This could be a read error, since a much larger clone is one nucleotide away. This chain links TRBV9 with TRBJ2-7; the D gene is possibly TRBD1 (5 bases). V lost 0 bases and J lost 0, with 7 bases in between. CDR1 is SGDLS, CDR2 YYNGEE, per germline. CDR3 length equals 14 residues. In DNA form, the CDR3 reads TGTGCCAGCAGCGTAGGGGGCTTCTCCTACGAGCAGTACTTC. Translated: CASSVGGFSYEQYF.

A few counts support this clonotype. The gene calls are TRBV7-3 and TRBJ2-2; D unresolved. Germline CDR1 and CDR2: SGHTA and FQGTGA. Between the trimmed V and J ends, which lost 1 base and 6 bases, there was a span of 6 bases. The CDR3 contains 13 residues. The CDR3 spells CASSLKMAGELFF. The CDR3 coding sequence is TGTGCCAGCAGCTTAAAAATGGCCGGGGAGCTGTTTTTT.

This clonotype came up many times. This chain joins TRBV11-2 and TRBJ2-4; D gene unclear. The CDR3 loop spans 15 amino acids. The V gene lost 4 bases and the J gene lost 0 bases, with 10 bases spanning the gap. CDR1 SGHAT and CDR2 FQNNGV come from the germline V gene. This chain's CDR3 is CASSSFGVAKNIQYF. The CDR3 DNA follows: TGTGCCAGCAGCTCCTTTGGGGTAGCCAAAAACATTCAGTACTTC.

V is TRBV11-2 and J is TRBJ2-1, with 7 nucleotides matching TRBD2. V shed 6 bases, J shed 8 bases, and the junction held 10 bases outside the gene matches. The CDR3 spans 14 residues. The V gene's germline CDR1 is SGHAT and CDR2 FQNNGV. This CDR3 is CASSPGPGGYEQFF. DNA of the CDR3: TGTGCCAGCAGTCCCGGCCCGGGGGGATATGAGCAGTTCTTC.

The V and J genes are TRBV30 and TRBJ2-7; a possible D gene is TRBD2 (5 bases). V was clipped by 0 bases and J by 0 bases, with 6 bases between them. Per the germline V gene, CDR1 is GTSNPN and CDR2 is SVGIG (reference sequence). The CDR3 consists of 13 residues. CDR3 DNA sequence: TGTGCCTGGAGTGTGGGGAGCTCCTACGAGCAGTACTTC. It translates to CAWSVGSSYEQYF.

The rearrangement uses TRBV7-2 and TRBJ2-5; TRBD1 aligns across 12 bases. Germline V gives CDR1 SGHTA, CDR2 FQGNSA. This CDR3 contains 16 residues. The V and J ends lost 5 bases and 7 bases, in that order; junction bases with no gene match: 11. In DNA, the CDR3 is TGTGCCAGCAGCGTTGAGGGACAGGGGGCGCGTAGGACCCAGTACTTC. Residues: CASSVEGQGARRTQYF.

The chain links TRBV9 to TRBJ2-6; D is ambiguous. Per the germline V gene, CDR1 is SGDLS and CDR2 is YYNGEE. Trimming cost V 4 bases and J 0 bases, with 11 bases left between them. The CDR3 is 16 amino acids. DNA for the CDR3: TGTGCCAGCAGCCCCACCCCTTCCTCTGGGGCCAACGTCCTGACTTTC. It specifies CASSPTPSSGANVLTF. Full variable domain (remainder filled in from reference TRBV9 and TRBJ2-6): DSGVTQTPKHLITATGQRVTLRCSPRSGDLSVYWYQQSLDQGLQFLIQYYNGEERAKGNILERFSAQQFPDLHSELNLSSLELGDSALYFCASSPTPSSGANVLTFGAGSRLTVL.

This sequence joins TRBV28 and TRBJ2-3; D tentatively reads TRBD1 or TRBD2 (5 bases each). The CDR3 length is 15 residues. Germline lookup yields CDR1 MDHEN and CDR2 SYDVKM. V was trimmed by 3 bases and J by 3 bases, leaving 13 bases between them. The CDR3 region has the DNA TGTGCCAGCAGTTTGAGGGCGAGGGGAACAGATACGCAGTATTTT. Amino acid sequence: CASSLRARGTDTQYF.

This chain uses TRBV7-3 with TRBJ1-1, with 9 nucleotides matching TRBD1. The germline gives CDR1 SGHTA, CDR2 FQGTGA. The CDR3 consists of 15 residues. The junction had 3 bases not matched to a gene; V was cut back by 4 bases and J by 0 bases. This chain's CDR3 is CASSSTGGMNTEAFF. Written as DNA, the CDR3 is TGTGCCAGCAGCTCGACAGGGGGAATGAACACTGAAGCTTTCTTT.

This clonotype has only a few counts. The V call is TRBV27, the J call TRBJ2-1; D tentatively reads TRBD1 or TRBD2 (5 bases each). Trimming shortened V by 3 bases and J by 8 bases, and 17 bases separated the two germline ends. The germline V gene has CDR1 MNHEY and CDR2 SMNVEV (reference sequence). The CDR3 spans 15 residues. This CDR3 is CASSFRGPLPHEQFF. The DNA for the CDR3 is TGTGCCAGCAGTTTTCGGGGACCCCTCCCACATGAGCAGTTCTTC.

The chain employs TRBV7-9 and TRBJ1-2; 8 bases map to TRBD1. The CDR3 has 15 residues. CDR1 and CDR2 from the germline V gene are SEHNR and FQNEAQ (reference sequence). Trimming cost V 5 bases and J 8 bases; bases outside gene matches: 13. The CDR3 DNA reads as TGTGCCAGCAGCCCACAGGGGGGGGTTCGCCGAGGCTACACCTTC. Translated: CASSPQGGVRRGYTF.

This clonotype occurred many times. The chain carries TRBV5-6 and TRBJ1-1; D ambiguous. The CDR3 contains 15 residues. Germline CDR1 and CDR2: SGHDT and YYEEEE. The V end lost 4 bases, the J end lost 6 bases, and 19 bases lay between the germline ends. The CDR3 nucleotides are TGTGCCAGCAGCCCCTCGACGATACCGGATTCTGAAGCTTTCTTT. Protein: CASSPSTIPDSEAFF.

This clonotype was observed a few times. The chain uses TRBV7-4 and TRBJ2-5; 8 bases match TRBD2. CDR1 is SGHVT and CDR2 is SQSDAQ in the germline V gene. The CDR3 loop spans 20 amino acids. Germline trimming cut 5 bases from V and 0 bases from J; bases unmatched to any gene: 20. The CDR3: CASSLGGGCRRNPYQETQYF. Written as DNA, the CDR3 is TGTGCCAGCAGCCTCGGGGGGGGCTGCCGGAGAAACCCCTACCAAGAGACCCAGTACTTC.

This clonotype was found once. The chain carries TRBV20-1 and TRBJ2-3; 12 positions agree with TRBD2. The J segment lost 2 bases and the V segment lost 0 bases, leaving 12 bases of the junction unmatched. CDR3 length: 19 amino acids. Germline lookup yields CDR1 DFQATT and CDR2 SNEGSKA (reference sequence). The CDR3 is CSARERLAGVGNPTDTQYF. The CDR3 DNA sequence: TGCAGTGCTAGAGAGAGACTAGCGGGGGTTGGGAATCCCACAGATACGCAGTATTTT.

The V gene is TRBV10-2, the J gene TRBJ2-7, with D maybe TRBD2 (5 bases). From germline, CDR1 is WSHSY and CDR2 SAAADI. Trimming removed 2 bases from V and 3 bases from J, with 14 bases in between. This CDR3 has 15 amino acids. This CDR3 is CASSEPYPGVYEQYF. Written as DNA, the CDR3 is TGCGCCAGCAGTGAGCCTTACCCCGGGGTCTACGAGCAGTACTTC.

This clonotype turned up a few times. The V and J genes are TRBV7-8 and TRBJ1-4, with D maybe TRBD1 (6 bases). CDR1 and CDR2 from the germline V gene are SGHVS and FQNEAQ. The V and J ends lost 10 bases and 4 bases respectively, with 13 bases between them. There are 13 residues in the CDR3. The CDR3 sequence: CATGGVGNEKLFF. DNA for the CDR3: TGTGCCACCGGGGGCGTAGGTAATGAAAAACTGTTTTTT.